A selection of T cell receptor beta chains follows, all from one sample in a study of blood T cell repertoires in COVID-19. Using immunoSEQ multiplex PCR, the repertoire was profiled, and TCRdb retains in-frame clones only, with some absent. The sample has about 210,000 clones, about nine tenths seen once. The sequenced material came from peripheral blood. The receptors stem from a woman aged 40 to 50 with acute or convalescent COVID-19. CDR3s include the opening cysteine and the closing phenylalanine or tryptophan. The D gene is left open where the match is weak. Expanded clones get a size class; other rows say once, few or many, or leave the size out.

V gene,J gene,D gene,clone size,CDR3 DNA,CDR3 protein
TRBV11-2,TRBJ2-3,.,.,TGTGCCAGCAGCTTAGAGTCGGGTACCAGCACAGATACGCAGTATTTT,CASSLESGTSTDTQYF
TRBV12-3/TRBV12-4,TRBJ2-3,TRBD1,once,TGTGCCAGCAGCGCCGGGACAGGAGATACGCAGTATTTT,CASSAGTGDTQYF
TRBV4-1,TRBJ2-3,.,.,TGCGCCAGCAGCCAAGAAATAATTATAGATACGCAGTATTTT,CASSQEIIIDTQYF
TRBV18,TRBJ1-6,.,.,TGTGCCAGCTCACCGCCCAGCGTTGATTCACCCCTCCACTTT,CASSPPSVDSPLHF
TRBV5-1,TRBJ2-2,TRBD1,.,TGCGCCAGCAGCTTGGTACCTGACAGGGAGAACACCGGGGAGCTGTTTTTT,CASSLVPDRENTGELFF
TRBV10-3,TRBJ1-5,.,once,TGTGCCATCAGTGATTGGGTCAGGGGTCAGCCCCAGCATTTT,CAISDWVRGQPQHF
TRBV5-1,TRBJ1-2,TRBD1,.,TGCGCCAGCAGCATCGGACAGGGAGGCTATGGCTACACCTTC,CASSIGQGGYGYTF
TRBV19,TRBJ2-5,TRBD2,.,TGTGCCAGTAGTGTTGGGACTAGCGGGGCCTGGGGCCAGTACTTC,CASSVGTSGAWGQYF
TRBV29-1,TRBJ2-3,TRBD2,few,TGCAGCGTTGATAGCGGGGGGGCAGATACGCAGTATTTT,CSVDSGGADTQYF
TRBV15,TRBJ2-1,TRBD2,.,TGTGCCACCAGCTCTATGACTAGCGGGGGGGGTGAGCAGTTCTTC,CATSSMTSGGGEQFF
TRBV30,TRBJ2-1,TRBD2,once,TGTGCCTGGAGCCCCGGGACTAGCTACAGCACTGAGCAGTTCTTC,CAWSPGTSYSTEQFF
TRBV19,TRBJ1-6,.,.,TGTGCCAGTAGCGGACAGATTTATAATTCACCCCTCCACTTT,CASSGQIYNSPLHF
TRBV28,TRBJ1-2,.,.,TGTGCCAGCAGCCAAAACCCCCCCGGGGACTATGGCTACACCTTC,CASSQNPPGDYGYTF
TRBV24-1,TRBJ2-2,.,.,TGTGCCACCAGTGATACAACGAACACCGGGGAGCTGTTTTTT,CATSDTTNTGELFF
TRBV9,TRBJ2-3,TRBD2,.,TGTGCCAGCAGCGTAGCAACGTTAGCGGGGGCGGATACGCAGTATTTT,CASSVATLAGADTQYF
TRBV6-2/TRBV6-3,TRBJ1-2,.,once,TGTGCCAGCAGTAGGACACGGCATAACTATGGCTACACCTTC,CASSRTRHNYGYTF
TRBV4-1,TRBJ1-2,.,.,TGCGCCAGCAGCCAATTGAATGGGGGCAGGAACTATGGCTACACCTTC,CASSQLNGGRNYGYTF
TRBV9,TRBJ1-2,.,.,TGTGCCAGCAGCCTAAACAGGGCCGCCTATGGCTACACCTTC,CASSLNRAAYGYTF
TRBV9,TRBJ1-1,.,.,TGTGCCAGCAGCGGCAGGATCTCTGACACTGAAGCTTTCTTT,CASSGRISDTEAFF
TRBV7-6,TRBJ1-1,.,.,TGTGCCAGCAGCTTAGAGGGGTGGGAAGCTTTCTTT,CASSLEGWEAFF
TRBV12-5,TRBJ2-3,.,.,TGTGCTAGTGGTTTTGTCAGGAATACGCAGTATTTT,CASGFVRNTQYF
TRBV10-2,TRBJ1-3,.,.,TGCGCCAGCAGTGAGGCCAGGGCGGGGGACACCATATATTTT,CASSEARAGDTIYF
TRBV19,TRBJ2-1,.,many,TGTGCCAGTACATTCAGGGGAAATGAGCAGTTCTTC,CASTFRGNEQFF
TRBV5-1,TRBJ1-1,.,.,TGCGCCAGCAGCTCAGGGTTGAACACTGAAGCTTTCTTT,CASSSGLNTEAFF
TRBV28,TRBJ2-2,TRBD1,.,TGTGCCAGCAGGAAACCCGGACAGGGTGGCACCGGGGAGCTGTTTTTT,CASRKPGQGGTGELFF
TRBV6-1,TRBJ1-3,.,.,TGTGCCAGCAGTGAAGCGCCTGGCAGTATCTCTGGAAACACCATATATTTT,CASSEAPGSISGNTIYF
TRBV30,TRBJ1-5,.,.,TGTGCCTGGAGATCGACGGGGGATCAGCCCCAGCATTTT,CAWRSTGDQPQHF
TRBV5-1,TRBJ1-1,TRBD1,.,TGCGCCAGCAGCTTGGAGCAGGGGGCTGGTGAAGCTTTCTTT,CASSLEQGAGEAFF